A selection of T cell receptor beta chains follows, all from one sample in a study of blood T cell repertoires in COVID-19. Clones were read by immunoSEQ multiplex PCR, and TCRdb kept only the in-frame ones, dropping some. The repertoire holds about 100,000 clones, with 81% as singletons. Sample: peripheral blood. These receptors came from a man between 60 and 70 years old with acute or convalescent COVID-19. The CDR3 runs from the conserved cysteine through the conserved F or W. Each record gives: CDR3 DNA, CDR3 protein, J gene, D gene, V gene, clone size. A D gene is named only where the DNA matches it firmly. Size is stated for part of the rows, as once, few or many counts, or as a class when the clone is expanded.

DNA: TGTGCCAGCAGCGTAGCTTTCGATACGCAGTATTTT
CDR3: CASSVAFDTQYF
J: TRBJ2-3
D: .
V: TRBV9
size: once

DNA: TGTGCCATCAGTGTATCACAGGGAGCCTACGAGCAGTACTTC
CDR3: CAISVSQGAYEQYF
J: TRBJ2-7
D: .
V: TRBV10-3
size: once

DNA: TGTGCCAATAGACAGTACCAAGAGACCCAGTACTTC
CDR3: CANRQYQETQYF
J: TRBJ2-5
D: .
V: TRBV2
size: .

DNA: TGTGCCACCAGTGACTCTCTATCAACCCAGCATTTT
CDR3: CATSDSLSTQHF
J: TRBJ1-5
D: .
V: TRBV24-1
size: once

DNA: TGTGCTAGTGGTTTGGTTATGAGCGGGGCAGATACGCAGTATTTT
CDR3: CASGLVMSGADTQYF
J: TRBJ2-3
D: TRBD2
V: TRBV12-5
size: .

DNA: TGTGCCAGCTCACCGGGACAGGGACCATACGAGCAGTACTTC
CDR3: CASSPGQGPYEQYF
J: TRBJ2-7
D: TRBD1
V: TRBV18
size: .

DNA: TGTGCCAGCAGCCCCGGGACAGACACCGGGGAGCTGTTTTTT
CDR3: CASSPGTDTGELFF
J: TRBJ2-2
D: TRBD1
V: TRBV7-2
size: .

DNA: TGTGCCAGCAGTAACAACTACGAGCAGTACTTC
CDR3: CASSNNYEQYF
J: TRBJ2-7
D: .
V: TRBV6-2/TRBV6-3
size: .

DNA: TGTGCCAGCAGCTTAGATCCGGGACTACTTTGGGATGAGCAGTTCTTC
CDR3: CASSLDPGLLWDEQFF
J: TRBJ2-1
D: TRBD2
V: TRBV11-2
size: .

DNA: TGTGCCAGCAGTTTGAGTAGGGACAGGGGATTTCAGCCCCAGCATTTT
CDR3: CASSLSRDRGFQPQHF
J: TRBJ1-5
D: TRBD1
V: TRBV28
size: .

DNA: TGTGCCAGCAGCTCAAGGGGACTAGCGGACAATGAGCAGTTCTTC
CDR3: CASSSRGLADNEQFF
J: TRBJ2-1
D: TRBD2
V: TRBV7-9
size: .

DNA: TGTGCCAGCAGCTTGGGCAGAACCTACGAGCAGTACTTC
CDR3: CASSLGRTYEQYF
J: TRBJ2-7
D: .
V: TRBV13
size: once

DNA: TGCGCCAGCAGTCATGGGACCGGAGGGACTCCCACAGATACGCAGTATTTT
CDR3: CASSHGTGGTPTDTQYF
J: TRBJ2-3
D: .
V: TRBV5-1
size: .

DNA: TGTGCCAGTAGGCACTCAAGTCAGCCCCAGCATTTT
CDR3: CASRHSSQPQHF
J: TRBJ1-5
D: .
V: TRBV19
size: .

DNA: TGCACCAGCAGCCAAGATAGGCAGGGTTATCAGCCCCAGCATTTT
CDR3: CTSSQDRQGYQPQHF
J: TRBJ1-5
D: .
V: TRBV1
size: .

DNA: TGTGCCAGCAGGGAAAGACAGGCCGAAGCTTTCTTT
CDR3: CASRERQAEAFF
J: TRBJ1-1
D: .
V: TRBV11-2
size: .

DNA: TGCGCCAGCAGCGAGGGACTAGCCTTATCCTACGAGCAGTACTTC
CDR3: CASSEGLALSYEQYF
J: TRBJ2-7
D: TRBD2
V: TRBV4-3
size: .

DNA: TGTGCCAGCAGCCCGCTGACGACTAGCGGGTACTACTACGAGCAGTACTTC
CDR3: CASSPLTTSGYYYEQYF
J: TRBJ2-7
D: TRBD2
V: TRBV13
size: few

DNA: TGTGCCAGCAGCTCGCAGGACAGCCGGTACACTGAAGCTTTCTTT
CDR3: CASSSQDSRYTEAFF
J: TRBJ1-1
D: .
V: TRBV5-5
size: .

DNA: TGTGCCAGCAGCCCAGACAGGGTTTCACCCCTCCACTTT
CDR3: CASSPDRVSPLHF
J: TRBJ1-6
D: TRBD1
V: TRBV9
size: few

DNA: TGTGCCAGCAGCTTAGTGTCCCGGGCTGAAGCTTTCTTT
CDR3: CASSLVSRAEAFF
J: TRBJ1-1
D: .
V: TRBV11-2
size: .

DNA: TGTGCCAGCAGCTTATTAGGGCAGGGGGCCGGGGAGCTGTTTTTT
CDR3: CASSLLGQGAGELFF
J: TRBJ2-2
D: TRBD1
V: TRBV7-3
size: .

DNA: TGTGCCAGTAGTACCGAGTACGACAGGTATGGCTACACCTTC
CDR3: CASSTEYDRYGYTF
J: TRBJ1-2
D: .
V: TRBV19
size: .

DNA: TGTGCCAGCAGCCCCTTAGCGGGGGACCAGGCAGATACGCAGTATTTT
CDR3: CASSPLAGDQADTQYF
J: TRBJ2-3
D: TRBD2
V: TRBV16
size: .

DNA: TGTGCCAGCAGCAAAAGGTCTAGCGACTCCTACAATGAGCAGTTCTTC
CDR3: CASSKRSSDSYNEQFF
J: TRBJ2-1
D: .
V: TRBV27
size: .

DNA: TGTGCCAGCAGTTACGGGGACAGGGAAAGAACTGAAGCTTTCTTT
CDR3: CASSYGDRERTEAFF
J: TRBJ1-1
D: TRBD1
V: TRBV6-5
size: .

DNA: TGTGCCAGCAGTTCAAGGACAGTGAACACTGAAGCTTTCTTT
CDR3: CASSSRTVNTEAFF
J: TRBJ1-1
D: .
V: TRBV6-5
size: .

DNA: TGTGCCAGCAGTGGGCAGTCCAATCAGCCCCAGCATTTT
CDR3: CASSGQSNQPQHF
J: TRBJ1-5
D: .
V: TRBV5-5
size: .

DNA: TGTGCCAGTAGTATGAGAGGGACAGGGGCGGGTGGCGAGCAGTACTTC
CDR3: CASSMRGTGAGGEQYF
J: TRBJ2-7
D: TRBD1
V: TRBV19
size: once

DNA: TGTGCCAGCAGTGAAGCTTTCAGAAAAGAAGAGACCCAGTACTTC
CDR3: CASSEAFRKEETQYF
J: TRBJ2-5
D: .
V: TRBV6-1
size: .

DNA: TGTGCCAGCAGCGTTGCGGAGAGCACAGATACGCAGTATTTT
CDR3: CASSVAESTDTQYF
J: TRBJ2-3
D: .
V: TRBV6-5
size: .

DNA: TGTGCCAGCAGTTTAAGACTAGCGGGAAATAATGAGCAGTTCTTC
CDR3: CASSLRLAGNNEQFF
J: TRBJ2-1
D: TRBD2
V: TRBV27
size: .

DNA: TGTGCCACCAGTGGCAGGGGCACCCAGCCCCAGCATTTT
CDR3: CATSGRGTQPQHF
J: TRBJ1-5
D: .
V: TRBV24-1
size: once

DNA: TGTGCCAGCAGGATCGACAGGGGGAATGAGCAGTTCTTC
CDR3: CASRIDRGNEQFF
J: TRBJ2-1
D: TRBD1
V: TRBV27
size: .

DNA: TGTGCCAGCAGCTTAGTTTCTTCGAGGTTTATCTCGTACGAGCAGTACTTC
CDR3: CASSLVSSRFISYEQYF
J: TRBJ2-7
D: .
V: TRBV7-2
size: once

DNA: TGTCTCGCGGGGAGCGGGAGCACCGGGGAGCTGTTTTTT
CDR3: CLAGSGSTGELFF
J: TRBJ2-2
D: TRBD2
V: TRBV7-2
size: .

DNA: TGTGCCAGTAGTAACAAGGCCCTAGGTAAACAAGAGACCCAGTACTTC
CDR3: CASSNKALGKQETQYF
J: TRBJ2-5
D: .
V: TRBV19
size: .

DNA: TGTGCCAGCAGCTCACTGACAGGGTCGGGGCAGCCCCAGCATTTT
CDR3: CASSSLTGSGQPQHF
J: TRBJ1-5
D: TRBD1
V: TRBV7-8
size: .

DNA: TGTGCCAGCAGCCCGACAGGGGCGGCTGAAGCTTTCTTT
CDR3: CASSPTGAAEAFF
J: TRBJ1-1
D: TRBD1
V: TRBV7-8
size: .

DNA: TGTGCCACCAGCAGACTAGCGGGGGGCCACGGGGAGCTGTTTTTT
CDR3: CATSRLAGGHGELFF
J: TRBJ2-2
D: TRBD2
V: TRBV15
size: .

DNA: TGTGCCAGCAGTATACAGGGGGCGAACTATGGCTACACCTTC
CDR3: CASSIQGANYGYTF
J: TRBJ1-2
D: TRBD1
V: TRBV5-4
size: .

DNA: TGTGCCAGCACCTCCGGGACAGGGGACACCGGGGAGCTGTTTTTT
CDR3: CASTSGTGDTGELFF
J: TRBJ2-2
D: TRBD1
V: TRBV6-5
size: few

DNA: TGTGCCAGTACAAGGACAGGGGGACATCAGCCCCAGCATTTT
CDR3: CASTRTGGHQPQHF
J: TRBJ1-5
D: TRBD1
V: TRBV19
size: .

DNA: TGTGCCAGCAGCTTGGATGGGGGGGTTGTCGCGGAGACCCAGTACTTC
CDR3: CASSLDGGVVAETQYF
J: TRBJ2-5
D: TRBD2
V: TRBV5-4
size: .

DNA: TGTGCCAGCAGGAGGCCCCCCGGGGGAGAGCAGTACTTC
CDR3: CASRRPPGGEQYF
J: TRBJ2-7
D: .
V: TRBV6-5
size: .

DNA: TGTGCCAGCTCACCGATACAGACCACGGAGACCCAGTACTTC
CDR3: CASSPIQTTETQYF
J: TRBJ2-5
D: .
V: TRBV18
size: .

DNA: TGTGCCAGCAGTTACGGGTCCGAGGCCGAAGAGACCCAGTACTTC
CDR3: CASSYGSEAEETQYF
J: TRBJ2-5
D: .
V: TRBV6-5
size: .

DNA: TGCGCCAGCAGCTGGGGGGCGGGAGGGCCCACAGATACGCAGTATTTT
CDR3: CASSWGAGGPTDTQYF
J: TRBJ2-3
D: TRBD2
V: TRBV5-1
size: .

DNA: TGTGCCAGCAGTTATCCGACTAGCGGGAGGGCCCGGGAGACCCAGTACTTC
CDR3: CASSYPTSGRARETQYF
J: TRBJ2-5
D: TRBD2
V: TRBV6-2/TRBV6-3
size: .

DNA: TGTGCCAGCAGTCCCTCCCCAGACTACGAGCAGTACTTC
CDR3: CASSPSPDYEQYF
J: TRBJ2-7
D: .
V: TRBV27
size: .

DNA: TGTGCCAGTAGTATAGATCTAAATACGCAGTATTTT
CDR3: CASSIDLNTQYF
J: TRBJ2-3
D: .
V: TRBV19
size: .

DNA: TGTGCCACCAGCAGAGATCAAGGCTTTAGGGGACAGCAAGAGACCCAGTACTTC
CDR3: CATSRDQGFRGQQETQYF
J: TRBJ2-5
D: TRBD1
V: TRBV15
size: .

DNA: TGTGCCAGCAGCTTTTGGGACAAGTCCTACGAGCAGTACTTC
CDR3: CASSFWDKSYEQYF
J: TRBJ2-7
D: .
V: TRBV5-6
size: .

DNA: TGTGCCAGTAGTATATTGGCGGGAGGGGCCTTAAAAACAAACACCGGGGAGCTGTTTTTT
CDR3: CASSILAGGALKTNTGELFF
J: TRBJ2-2
D: TRBD2
V: TRBV19
size: .

DNA: TGTGCCAGCAGCCCGCGTGTAGAGACCCAGTACTTC
CDR3: CASSPRVETQYF
J: TRBJ2-5
D: .
V: TRBV11-3
size: .

DNA: TGTGCCACCGGACAGGTCCAAGAGACCCAGTACTTC
CDR3: CATGQVQETQYF
J: TRBJ2-5
D: TRBD1
V: TRBV10-3
size: .

DNA: TGTGCCAGCAGCGGGGGGACGGAGACCTACGAGCAGTACTTC
CDR3: CASSGGTETYEQYF
J: TRBJ2-7
D: TRBD2
V: TRBV2
size: .

DNA: TGTGCCAGTAGTACCCCAGGGGTCCATGGCTACACCTTC
CDR3: CASSTPGVHGYTF
J: TRBJ1-2
D: .
V: TRBV19
size: once

DNA: TGTGCCAGCAGCCCCGCTGGGGTGGGGGGGCTAGCGGGATTAGGCACCGGGGAGCTGTTTTTT
CDR3: CASSPAGVGGLAGLGTGELFF
J: TRBJ2-2
D: TRBD2
V: TRBV28
size: .

DNA: TGTGCCTGGACCGCAGGGGAACGGTCACCCCTCCACTTT
CDR3: CAWTAGERSPLHF
J: TRBJ1-6
D: .
V: TRBV30
size: few